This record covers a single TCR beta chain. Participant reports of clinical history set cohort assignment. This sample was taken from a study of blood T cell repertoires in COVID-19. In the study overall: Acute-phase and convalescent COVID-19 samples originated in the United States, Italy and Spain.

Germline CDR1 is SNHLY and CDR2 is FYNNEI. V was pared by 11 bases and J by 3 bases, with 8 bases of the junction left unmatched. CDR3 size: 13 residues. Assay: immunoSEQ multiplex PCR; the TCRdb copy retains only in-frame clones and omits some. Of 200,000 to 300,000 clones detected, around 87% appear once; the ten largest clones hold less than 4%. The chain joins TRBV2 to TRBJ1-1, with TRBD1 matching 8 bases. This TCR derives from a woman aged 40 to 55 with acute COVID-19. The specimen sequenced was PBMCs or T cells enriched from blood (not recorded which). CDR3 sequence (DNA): TGTGCCGGGGGGACAGGTGCGTACACTGAAGCTTTCTTT. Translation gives CAGGTGAYTEAFF.